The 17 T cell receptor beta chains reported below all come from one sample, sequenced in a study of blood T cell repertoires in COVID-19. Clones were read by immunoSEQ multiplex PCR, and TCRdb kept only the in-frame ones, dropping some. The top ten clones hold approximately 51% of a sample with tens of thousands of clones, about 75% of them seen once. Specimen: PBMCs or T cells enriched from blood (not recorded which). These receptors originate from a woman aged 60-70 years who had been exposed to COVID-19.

The CDR3: CASQRDRGETQYF. The CDR3 DNA reads as TGTGCCAGCCAACGGGACAGGGGAGAGACCCAGTACTTC. The V call is TRBV6-5, the J call TRBJ2-5; 10 positions match TRBD1. The CDR3 loop spans 13 amino acids. The trim removed 8 bases at V and 4 bases at J, leaving 4 bases unmatched. Germline-derived CDR1 and CDR2 are MNHEY and SVGAGI.

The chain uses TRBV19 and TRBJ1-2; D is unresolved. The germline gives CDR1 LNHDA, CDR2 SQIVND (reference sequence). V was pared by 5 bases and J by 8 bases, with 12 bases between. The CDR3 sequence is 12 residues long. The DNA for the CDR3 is TGTGCCAGTAGTCCCAGGTCAGGCGGCTACACCTTC. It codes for CASSPRSGGYTF.

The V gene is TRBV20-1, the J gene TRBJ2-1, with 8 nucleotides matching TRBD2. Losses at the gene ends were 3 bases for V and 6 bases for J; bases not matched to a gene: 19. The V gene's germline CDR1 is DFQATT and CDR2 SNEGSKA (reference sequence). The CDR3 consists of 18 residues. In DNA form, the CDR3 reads TGCAGTGCTAGTGTCCCGCTCTTAGCGGGGACCCGGTCCAATGAGCAGTTCTTC. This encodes CSASVPLLAGTRSNEQFF.

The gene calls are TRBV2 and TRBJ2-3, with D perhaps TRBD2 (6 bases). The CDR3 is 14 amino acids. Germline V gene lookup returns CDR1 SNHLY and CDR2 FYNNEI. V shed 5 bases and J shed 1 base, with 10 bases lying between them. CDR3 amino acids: CASSPRRGTDTQYF. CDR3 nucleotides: TGTGCCAGCAGTCCCCGGAGGGGCACAGATACGCAGTATTTT.

The CDR3 is CASSSLGGAGGELFF. CDR3 sequence (DNA): TGTGCCAGCAGCTCCCTAGGGGGGGCCGGCGGGGAGCTGTTTTTT. The chain carries TRBV5-4 and TRBJ2-2; D might be TRBD2 (7 bases). With 3 bases removed from V and 7 bases from J, the gap between germline ends came to 16 bases. Per germline, CDR1 SGHNT and CDR2 YYREEE (reference sequence). The CDR3 contains 15 residues. The entire variable domain, with the rest obtained from reference TRBV5-4 and TRBJ2-2, is as follows: ETGVTQSPTHLIKTRGQQVTLRCSSQSGHNTVSWYQQALGQGPQFIFQYYREEENGRGNFPPRFSGLQFPNYSSELNVNALELDDSALYLCASSSLGGAGGELFFGEGSRLTVL.

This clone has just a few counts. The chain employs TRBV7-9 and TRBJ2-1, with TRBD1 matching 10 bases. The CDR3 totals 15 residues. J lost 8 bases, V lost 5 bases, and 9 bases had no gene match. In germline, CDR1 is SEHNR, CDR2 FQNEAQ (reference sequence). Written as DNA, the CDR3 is TGTGCCAGCAGCAGAAGGGACAGGGGTAACGATGAGCAGTTCTTC. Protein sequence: CASSRRDRGNDEQFF.

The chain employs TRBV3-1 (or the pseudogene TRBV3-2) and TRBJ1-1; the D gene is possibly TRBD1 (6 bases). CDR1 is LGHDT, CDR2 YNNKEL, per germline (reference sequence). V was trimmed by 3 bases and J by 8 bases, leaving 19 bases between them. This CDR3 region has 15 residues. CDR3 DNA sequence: TGTGCCAGCAGCCACGACACGTTAAACAGGGCGGAAGCTTTCTTT. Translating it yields CASSHDTLNRAEAFF.

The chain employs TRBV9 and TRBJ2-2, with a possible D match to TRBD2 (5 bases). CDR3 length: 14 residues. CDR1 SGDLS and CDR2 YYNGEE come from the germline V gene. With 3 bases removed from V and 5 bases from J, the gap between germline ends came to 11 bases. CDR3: CASSAQTGTGELFF. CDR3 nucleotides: TGTGCCAGCAGCGCCCAAACGGGGACCGGGGAGCTGTTTTTT.

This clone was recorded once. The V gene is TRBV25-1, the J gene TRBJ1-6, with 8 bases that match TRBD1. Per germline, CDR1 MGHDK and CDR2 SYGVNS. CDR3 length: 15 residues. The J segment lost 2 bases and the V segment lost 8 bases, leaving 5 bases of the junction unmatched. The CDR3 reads CASGEDRAYNSPLHF. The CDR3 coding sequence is TGTGCCAGCGGGGAGGACAGGGCCTATAATTCACCCCTCCACTTT.

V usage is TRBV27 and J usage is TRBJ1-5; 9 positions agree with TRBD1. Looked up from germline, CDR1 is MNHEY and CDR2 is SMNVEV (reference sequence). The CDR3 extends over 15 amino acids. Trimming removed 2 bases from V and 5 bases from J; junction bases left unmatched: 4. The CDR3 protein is CASSLVGQGHQPQHF. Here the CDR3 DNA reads TGTGCCAGCAGTTTAGTAGGACAGGGGCATCAGCCCCAGCATTTT.

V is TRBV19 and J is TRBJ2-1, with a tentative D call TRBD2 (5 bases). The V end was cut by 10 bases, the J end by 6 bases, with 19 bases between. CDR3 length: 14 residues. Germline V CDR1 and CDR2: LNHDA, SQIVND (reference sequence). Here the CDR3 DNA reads TGTGCCACACGTATGTCTAGCAGGTCCAATGAGCAGTTCTTC. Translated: CATRMSSRSNEQFF.

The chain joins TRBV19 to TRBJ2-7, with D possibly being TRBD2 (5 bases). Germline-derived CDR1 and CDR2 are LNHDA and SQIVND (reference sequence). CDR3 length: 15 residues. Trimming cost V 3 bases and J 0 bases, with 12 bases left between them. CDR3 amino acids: CASSMFRDYSYEQYF. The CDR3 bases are TGTGCCAGTAGTATGTTTAGAGACTACTCCTACGAGCAGTACTTC.

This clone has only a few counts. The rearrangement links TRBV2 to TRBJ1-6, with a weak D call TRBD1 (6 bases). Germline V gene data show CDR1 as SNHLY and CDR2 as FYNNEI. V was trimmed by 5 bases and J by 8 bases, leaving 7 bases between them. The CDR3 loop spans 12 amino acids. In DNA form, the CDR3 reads TGTGCCAGCAGTCGGACAGATTCACCCCTCCACTTT. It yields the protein CASSRTDSPLHF.

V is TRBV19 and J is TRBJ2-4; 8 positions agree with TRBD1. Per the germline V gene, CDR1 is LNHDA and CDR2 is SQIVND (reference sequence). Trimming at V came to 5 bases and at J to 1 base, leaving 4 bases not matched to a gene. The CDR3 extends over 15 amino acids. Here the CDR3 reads CASSSRQGAKNIQYF. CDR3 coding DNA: TGTGCCAGTAGTTCGCGACAGGGGGCCAAAAACATTCAGTACTTC.

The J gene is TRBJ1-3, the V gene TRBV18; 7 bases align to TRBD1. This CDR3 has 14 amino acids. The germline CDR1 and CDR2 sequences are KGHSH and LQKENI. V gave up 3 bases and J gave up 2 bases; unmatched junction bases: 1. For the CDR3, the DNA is TGTGCCAGCTCACCGGGGACAGCTGGAAACACCATATATTTT. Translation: CASSPGTAGNTIYF.

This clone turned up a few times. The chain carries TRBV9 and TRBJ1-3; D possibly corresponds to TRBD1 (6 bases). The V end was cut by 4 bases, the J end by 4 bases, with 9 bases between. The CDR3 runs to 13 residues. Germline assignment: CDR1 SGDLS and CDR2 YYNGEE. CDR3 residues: CASSSGQGNTIYF. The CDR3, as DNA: TGTGCCAGCAGCTCCGGACAGGGAAACACCATATATTTT.

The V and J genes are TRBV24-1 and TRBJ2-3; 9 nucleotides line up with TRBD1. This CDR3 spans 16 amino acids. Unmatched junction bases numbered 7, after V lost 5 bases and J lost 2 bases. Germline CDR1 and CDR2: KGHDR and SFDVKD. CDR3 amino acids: CATSVRGQGITDTQYF. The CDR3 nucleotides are TGTGCCACCAGTGTTAGAGGACAGGGGATCACAGATACGCAGTATTTT.